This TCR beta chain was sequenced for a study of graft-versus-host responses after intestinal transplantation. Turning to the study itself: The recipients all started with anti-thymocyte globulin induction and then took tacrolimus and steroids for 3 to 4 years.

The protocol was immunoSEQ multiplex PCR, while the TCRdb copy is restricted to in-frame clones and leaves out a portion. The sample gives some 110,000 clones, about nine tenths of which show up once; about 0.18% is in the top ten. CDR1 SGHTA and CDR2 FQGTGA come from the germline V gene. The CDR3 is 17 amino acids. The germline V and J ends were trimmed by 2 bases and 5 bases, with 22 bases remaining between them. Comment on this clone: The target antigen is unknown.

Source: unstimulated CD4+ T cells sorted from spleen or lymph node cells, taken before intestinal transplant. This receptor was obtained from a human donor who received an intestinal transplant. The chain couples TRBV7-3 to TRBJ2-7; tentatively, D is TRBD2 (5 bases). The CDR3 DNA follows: TGTGCCAGCAGCTTATTACCCCCGCCCGCGGGCCTCCACGAGCAGTACTTC. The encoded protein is CASSLLPPPAGLHEQYF.